Presented here are 21 T cell receptor beta chains from one specimen sequenced in a study of CD8 T cells in ankylosing spondylitis. One entry per CDR3 protein, called by TCRdb with MiXCR from the 5' RACE reads. In the table there are fewer than 25,000 distinct CDR3 sequences, 10% to 15% of which are singletons. The source material was blood. Receptors originate from a male donor with ankylosing spondylitis or in good health (not recorded which).

This chain links TRBV5-1 with TRBJ2-7; possible D gene TRBD1, 5 bases. The CDR3 runs to 13 residues. The V and J ends lost 0 bases and 6 bases respectively, with 10 bases between them. CDR1 SGHRS and CDR2 YFSETQ come from the germline V gene. The CDR3 DNA reads TGCGCCAGCAGCTTGGGTAGGGGTAGCGAGCAGTACGTC. Amino acid sequence: CASSLGRGSEQYV.

The table lists this clonotype with many counts. The chain links TRBV20-1 to TRBJ1-1; 7 bases are shared with TRBD1. Germline CDR1 is DFQATT and CDR2 is SNEGSKA (reference sequence). This CDR3 has 16 amino acids. J was trimmed by 0 bases and V by 0 bases; bases with no gene match: 7. Here the CDR3 DNA reads TGCAGTGCTAGAGAGAGGGGACAGATTATGAACACTGAAGCTTTCTTT. Translating gives CSARERGQIMNTEAFF.

This clonotype was seen only a few times. The V call is TRBV5-1, the J call TRBJ2-4; unclear D gene. This CDR3 contains 12 residues. V lost 0 bases and J lost 8, with 6 bases in between. Looked up from germline, CDR1 is SGHRS and CDR2 is YFSETQ. CDR3 protein: CASSLDSHIQYF. Written as DNA, the CDR3 is TGCGCCAGCAGCTTGGACAGCCACATTCAGTACTTC.

The J gene is TRBJ2-2, the V gene TRBV4-2; D unclear. There are 15 residues in the CDR3. V lost 2 bases, J lost 6 bases, and 13 bases lay in between. Per the germline V gene, CDR1 is LGHNA and CDR2 is YNFKEQ. CDR3 sequence: CASSQTPTMAGELFF. CDR3 in DNA: TGTGCCAGCAGCCAAACCCCCACGATGGCCGGGGAGCTGTTTTTT.

This clonotype was found many times. The chain combines TRBV25-1 with TRBJ1-1; D unclear. Looked up from germline, CDR1 is MGHDK and CDR2 is SYGVNS. Trimming took 8 bases from V and 2 from J, leaving 12 bases between them. CDR3 size: 13 residues. CDR3 sequence (DNA): TGTGCCAGCTCCCGGCACGGTAACACTGAAGCTTTCTTT. It is translated as CASSRHGNTEAFF.

The rearrangement links TRBV19 to TRBJ2-6; the D gene is possibly TRBD2 (6 bases). V was trimmed by 6 bases and J by 1 base, leaving 16 bases between them. The CDR3 sequence is 17 residues long. Germline loops: CDR1 LNHDA, CDR2 SQIVND (reference sequence). DNA for the CDR3: TGTGCCAGTAGCCGCGTGGGGGGACGGTCTGGGGCCAACGTCCTGACTTTC. Protein: CASSRVGGRSGANVLTF.

This clonotype occurred many times. V and J are TRBV7-2 and TRBJ2-1; D not certain. From germline, CDR1 is SGHTA and CDR2 FQGNSA. The CDR3 sequence is 16 residues long. V shed 4 bases and J shed 0 bases, with 13 bases lying between them. In nucleotides, the CDR3 is TGTGCCAGCAGCTCAGGAACACCGAGCTCCTACAATGAGCAGTTCTTC. This codes for CASSSGTPSSYNEQFF.

This clonotype came up many times. The chain recombines TRBV28 with TRBJ2-5; TRBD1 agrees at 7 bases. Germline V gene data show CDR1 as MDHEN and CDR2 as SYDVKM. V was clipped by 5 bases and J by 2 bases; unmatched bases: 5. The CDR3 is made up of 14 amino acids. The CDR3 DNA reads TGTGCCAGCAGTCCCCGACAGGGACAAGAGACCCAGTACTTC. As protein: CASSPRQGQETQYF.

This clonotype was detected only a few times. This sequence joins TRBV20-1 and TRBJ1-4, with unresolved D. The germline V gene has CDR1 DFQATT and CDR2 SNEGSKA (reference sequence). With 2 bases removed from V and 4 bases from J, the gap between germline ends came to 14 bases. CDR3 length: 15 amino acids. In DNA form, the CDR3 reads TGCAGTGCTAGACCATACGGGCAGTTTAATGAAAAACTGTTTTTT. It codes for CSARPYGQFNEKLFF.

Ten or more counts support this clonotype. The rearrangement uses TRBV12-3 or TRBV12-4 and TRBJ2-2; D perhaps matches TRBD1 (6 bases). The ends were cut back, 5 bases at V and 5 bases at J, with 9 bases in the middle. The length of the CDR3 is 13 residues. The CDR3 here is CASSRTETGELFF. The CDR3 nucleotides are TGTGCCAGCAGTCGGACAGAAACCGGGGAGCTGTTTTTT.

The sample holds many counts of this clonotype. DNA of the CDR3: TGCAGCGCCCCTTTGATGGGCACCGATGAGCAGTTCTTC. Protein: CSAPLMGTDEQFF. The genes are TRBV29-1 and TRBJ2-1; D unclear. This CDR3 comprises 13 residues. Germline values: CDR1 SQVTM, CDR2 ANQGSEA. V gave up 7 bases and J gave up 8 bases, with 18 bases separating them.

This clonotype came up many times. This rearrangement joins TRBV12-3 or TRBV12-4 to TRBJ2-3; TRBD1 matches at 8 bases. The CDR3 runs to 18 residues. J gave up 2 bases and V 4 bases, and 14 bases lay outside the gene matches. As DNA, the CDR3 is TGTGCCAGCAGTTCCTATTCTAGGACAGGGCGGGACACAGATACGCAGTATTTT. As protein: CASSSYSRTGRDTDTQYF.

This clonotype appeared a few times. The J gene is TRBJ2-2, the V gene TRBV20-1; unclear D gene. The CDR3 is 14 amino acids. Germline V gene lookup returns CDR1 DFQATT and CDR2 SNEGSKA (reference sequence). V gave up 3 bases and J gave up 2 bases, with 10 bases separating them. This CDR3 reads CSASGPSNTGELFF. CDR3 DNA: TGCAGTGCTAGCGGGCCGTCTAACACCGGGGAGCTGTTTTTT.

This clonotype turned up a few times. The chain combines TRBV3-1 with TRBJ2-3; 7 nucleotides match TRBD1. V shed 1 base, J shed 1 base, and the junction held 5 bases outside the gene matches. This CDR3 is 16 amino acids long. The germline CDR1 and CDR2 sequences are LGHDT and YNNKEL (reference sequence). The chain's CDR3 is CASSQVYRGGTDTQYF. In DNA form, the CDR3 reads TGTGCCAGCAGCCAAGTATACAGGGGAGGCACAGATACGCAGTATTTT.

This clonotype was seen repeatedly, ten times or more. The chain carries TRBV14 and TRBJ1-3; D ambiguous. Germline-derived CDR1 and CDR2 are SGHDN and FVKESK. Trimming left V 3 bases short and J 0 bases short, with 6 bases between. This CDR3 has 14 residues. CDR3 nucleotide sequence: TGTGCCAGCAGCCAGGCGAGCTCTGGAAACACCATATATTTT. It translates to CASSQASSGNTIYF.

This clonotype was counted many times. The V gene is TRBV4-3, the J gene TRBJ2-2; 9 bases match TRBD2. CDR1 is LGHNA, CDR2 YSLEER, per germline. The CDR3 extends over 17 amino acids. V shed 4 bases, J shed 8 bases, and the junction held 14 bases outside the gene matches. The CDR3 DNA follows: TGCGCCAGCAGCCCGGGGGGGACTAGCTCATCGTCGGGGGAGCTGTTTTTT. This codes for CASSPGGTSSSSGELFF.

This clonotype came up a few times. This chain uses TRBV6-1 with TRBJ2-2, with TRBD2 matching over 8 bases. The CDR3 runs 16 residues. The germline V gene encodes CDR1 MNHNS and CDR2 SASEGT. V gave up 1 base and J gave up 3 bases; unmatched junction bases: 4. CDR3 sequence (DNA): TGTGCCAGCAGTGAAGAGACTAGCGTGGACACCGGGGAGCTGTTTTTT. This encodes CASSEETSVDTGELFF.

J is TRBJ2-7 and V is TRBV7-9; possible D gene TRBD1, 5 bases. The CDR3 consists of 13 residues. CDR1 is SEHNR and CDR2 is FQNEAQ in the germline V gene (reference sequence). V shed 6 bases and J shed 1 base, with 10 bases lying between them. The CDR3 loop reads CASRGQGSYEQYF. The CDR3 DNA sequence: TGTGCCAGCAGAGGGCAGGGATCCTACGAGCAGTACTTC.

The chain links TRBV4-2 to TRBJ2-5; D remains ambiguous. Germline CDR1 LGHNA, CDR2 YNFKEQ. Between the trimmed V and J ends, which lost 1 base and 2 bases, there was a span of 8 bases. The length of the CDR3 is 14 residues. CDR3 sequence reads: CASSQVGPQETQYF. The CDR3 bases are TGTGCCAGCAGCCAAGTCGGACCGCAAGAGACCCAGTACTTC.

This clonotype appeared a few times. The rearrangement uses TRBV12-3 or TRBV12-4 and TRBJ1-4; 8 nucleotides match TRBD1. Unmatched junction bases numbered 9, after V lost 4 bases and J lost 8 bases. The CDR3 is 15 amino acids. The DNA of the CDR3 is TGTGCCAGCAGTTCAATCGGACAGGGAGGAGAAAAACTGTTTTTT. Its translation: CASSSIGQGGEKLFF.

This chain joins TRBV19 and TRBJ2-7; 11 bases match TRBD1. This CDR3 spans 18 amino acids. V lost 5 bases to trimming and J lost 7 bases; unmatched junction nucleotides: 19. The V gene's germline CDR1 is LNHDA and CDR2 SQIVND (reference sequence). In DNA form, the CDR3 reads TGTGCCAGTAGTGCCTATCGGACAGGGGGCGGCCTAAGGAGTGAGCAGTACTTC. Its protein is CASSAYRTGGGLRSEQYF. Based on the CDR3 plus reference TRBV19 and TRBJ2-7, the full variable domain is DGGITQSPKYLFRKEGQNVTLSCEQNLNHDAMYWYRQDPGQGLRLIYYSQIVNDFQKGDIAEGYSVSREKKESFPLTVTSAQKNPTAFYLCASSAYRTGGGLRSEQYFGPGTRLTVT.